The 6 T cell receptor beta chains listed next were all sequenced from one sample in a study of blood T cell repertoires in COVID-19. The table came from immunoSEQ multiplex PCR; TCRdb's copy has only in-frame clones and leaves some out. Here the sample spans approximately 490,000 clones, roughly 87% being singletons. The source material was PBMCs or T cells enriched from blood (not recorded which). These receptors all stem from a woman aged 18 to 35 who had recovered from COVID-19.

This clone was counted a few times. The V call is TRBV15, the J call TRBJ2-5; D unclear. The CDR3 consists of 13 residues. Germline CDR1 is LNHNV and CDR2 is YYDKDF (reference sequence). V gave up 0 bases and J gave up 5 bases, with 7 bases separating them. The CDR3, as DNA: TGTGCCACCAGCAGAGATCATGAGGAGACCCAGTACTTC. Translating gives CATSRDHEETQYF.

V and J are TRBV4-1 and TRBJ2-1; D call uncertain. The CDR3 runs to 15 residues. Germline V gene data show CDR1 as MGHRA and CDR2 as YSYEKL. The V gene lost 0 bases and the J gene lost 7 bases, with 13 bases spanning the gap. The CDR3 protein is CASSQDRGLGNEQFF. The CDR3 region has the DNA TGCGCCAGCAGCCAAGATCGCGGCCTTGGGAATGAGCAGTTCTTC.

The CDR3 loop is CASSENTSNQPQHF. DNA for the CDR3: TGTGCCAGCAGTGAAAACACGTCCAATCAGCCCCAGCATTTT. The rearrangement links TRBV2 to TRBJ1-5, with D hard to call. Germline assignment: CDR1 SNHLY and CDR2 FYNNEI. Trimming shortened V by 2 bases and J by 3 bases, and 8 bases separated the two germline ends. This CDR3 has 14 residues. Full variable domain (missing parts from reference TRBV2 and TRBJ1-5): EPEVTQTPSHQVTQMGQEVILRCVPISNHLYFYWYRQILGQKVEFLVSFYNNEISEKSEIFDDQFSVERPDGSNFTLKIRSTKLEDSAMYFCASSENTSNQPQHFGDGTRLSIL.

The chain carries TRBV12-5 and TRBJ1-5; D uncertain. CDR1 is LGHNT and CDR2 is FRNRAP in the germline V gene. This CDR3 has 13 residues. V was cut by 6 bases and J by 2 bases, with 8 bases left in between. The CDR3 region has the DNA TGTGCTAGTGGGTCGGGTGGCAATCAGCCCCAGCATTTT. Protein product: CASGSGGNQPQHF.

This clone appeared once. This chain joins TRBV7-6 and TRBJ2-1; 13 bases match TRBD2. V lost 3 bases, J lost 6 bases, and 11 bases stayed unmatched. The germline gives CDR1 SGHVS, CDR2 FNYEAQ. The CDR3 consists of 18 residues. The CDR3 DNA sequence: TGTGCCAGCAGCTTCGGACTAGCGGGGGACCTTATTGGCAATGAGCAGTTCTTC. Its translation is CASSFGLAGDLIGNEQFF. Full variable domain (outside the CDR3, taken from reference TRBV7-6 and TRBJ2-1): GAGVSQSPRYKVTKRGQDVALRCDPISGHVSLYWYRQALGQGPEFLTYFNYEAQQDKSGLPNDRFSAERPEGSISTLTIQRTEQRDSAMYRCASSFGLAGDLIGNEQFFGPGTRLTVL.

The chain combines TRBV27 with TRBJ2-6; maybe TRBD2 (5 bases). The CDR3 is 14 amino acids. In germline, CDR1 is MNHEY, CDR2 SMNVEV (reference sequence). V lost 6 bases to trimming and J lost 7 bases, with 13 bases between them. The CDR3 coding sequence is TGTGCCAGCAGGGGAGCAGTGGGAGCCAACGTCCTGACTTTC. Residues: CASRGAVGANVLTF.